This T cell receptor beta chain was identified in a study of patients and donors after allogeneic stem cell transplantation. TCRdb reprocessed the RT-PCR reads via MiXCR and lists one record per CDR3 protein. This repertoire shows some 880,000 distinct CDR3 sequences, more than 15% found once; its top ten account for under 6.5%. Trimming removed 2 bases from V and 4 bases from J; junction bases left unmatched: 4. Germline V gene data show CDR1 as MRHNA and CDR2 as SNTAGT. The CDR3 sequence is 15 residues long. This TCR was recovered from a human donor who was either an allogeneic HSCT recipient or a stem cell or donor lymphocyte infusion donor (not recorded which). It is not recorded whose cells these are; they may come from a transplant donor. V gene TRBV6-4 combines with J gene TRBJ2-3; TRBD1 agrees at 9 bases. Sequencing was performed on blood, either unsorted or a sorted T cell fraction (not recorded which). As DNA, the CDR3 is TGTGCCAGCAGTGACGAAGGGACAGGGCCAGATACGCAGTATTTT. Amino acids: CASSDEGTGPDTQYF.